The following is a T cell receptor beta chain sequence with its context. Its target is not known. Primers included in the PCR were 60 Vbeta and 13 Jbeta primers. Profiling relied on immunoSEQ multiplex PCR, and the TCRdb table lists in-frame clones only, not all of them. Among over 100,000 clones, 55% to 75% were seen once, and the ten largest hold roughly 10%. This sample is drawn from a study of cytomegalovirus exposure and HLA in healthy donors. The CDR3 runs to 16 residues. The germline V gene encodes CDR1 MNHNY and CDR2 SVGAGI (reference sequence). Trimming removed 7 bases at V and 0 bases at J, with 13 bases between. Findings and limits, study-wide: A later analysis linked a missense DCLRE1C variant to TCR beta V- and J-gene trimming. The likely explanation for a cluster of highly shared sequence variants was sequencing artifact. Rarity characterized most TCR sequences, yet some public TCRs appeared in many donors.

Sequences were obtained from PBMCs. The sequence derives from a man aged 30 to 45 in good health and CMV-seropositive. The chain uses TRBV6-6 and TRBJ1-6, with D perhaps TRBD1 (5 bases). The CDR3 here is CASTLGASSYNSPLHF. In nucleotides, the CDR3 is TGTGCCAGCACCCTAGGGGCGAGCTCCTATAATTCACCCCTCCACTTT.